The next 3 T cell receptor beta chains were all read from a single sample in a study of tumor-infiltrating lymphocytes in primary liver carcinoma. Germline DNA was extracted alongside blood RNA, which was obtained from unsorted whole blood. Reverse transcription of about 0.5 ug total RNA with a constant-region primer produced TCR beta cDNA. Each TCR beta library was derived from three nested multiplex PCR rounds that employed slightly modified ARM-PCR. Researchers ran the first two PCR rounds for approximately 9 cycles each with TRBV1-TRBV30 forward primers and a C-beta reverse primer. Each CDR3 protein is one row after TCRdb ran MiXCR on the multiplex PCR reads. Of approximately 340,000 distinct CDR3 sequences listed, approximately 65% are singletons. The sample consisted of peripheral blood. Receptors were obtained from a man aged 35-49 years with primary liver carcinoma and hepatitis B virus infection.

Comments on this clonotype: This likely comes from a read error, as the CDR3 has no conserved phenylalanine or tryptophan at its end. V and J are TRBV11-2 and TRBJ2-1; no definite D call. CDR3 length equals 16 residues. V lost 2 bases, J lost 8 bases, and 19 bases lay in between. Germline CDR1 and CDR2: SGHAT and FQNNGV. In DNA, the CDR3 is TGTGCCAGCAGCTTAAGGCTCCGTGGCGTTTCGGATGAGCAGTTCTCC. Amino acids: CASSLRLRGVSDEQFS.

This clonotype was observed many times. The chain carries TRBV6-1 and TRBJ1-2; 7 positions agree with TRBD1. The CDR3 has 14 residues. Germline CDR1 reads MNHNS; CDR2 reads SASEGT. Trimming removed 4 bases from V and 6 bases from J; junction bases left unmatched: 8. Here the CDR3 DNA reads TGTGCCAGCAGTGTTACCTGGCAGGGGGATGGCTACACCTTC. It translates to CASSVTWQGDGYTF.

This clonotype came up a few times. A read error may explain this, as a much larger clone is one base away. The chain employs TRBV12-3 or TRBV12-4 and TRBJ2-2; 7 positions match TRBD2. J lost 4 bases, V lost 7 bases, and 6 bases had no gene match. This CDR3 is built from 14 residues. The CDR3 DNA follows: TGTGCCAGCAAGACCGGGACTACCACCGGGGAGCTGTTTTTT. Amino acid sequence: CASKTGTTTGELFF.